The T cell receptor (beta chain) under discussion was sequenced for a study of blood T cells in healthy people across ages. The germline V and J ends were trimmed by 3 bases and 3 bases, with 11 bases remaining between them. CDR3 length equals 13 residues. Germline V gene lookup returns CDR1 SQVTM and CDR2 ANQGSEA. This clonotype was detected a few times. Its target is unknown. A second PCR of roughly 7 to 11 cycles used a sample-barcoded 5' primer and a J-beta primer mix. Each cDNA molecule received a tag from a template-switch adaptor that had 12 random nucleotides. Individual samples furnished no less than 2.5 million CDR3-containing paired-end reads apiece. One entry per CDR3 protein, called by TCRdb with MiXCR from the 5' RACE reads. The sample lists approximately 940,000 distinct CDR3 sequences; roughly 43% were seen once. Study findings and constraints: Roughly linearly, TCR beta diversity per million T cells fell as age increased. The unsorted PBMCs prevented any conclusive comparison of naive versus antigen-experienced cells.

This rearrangement joins TRBV29-1 to TRBJ2-5; TRBD1 or TRBD2 may be the D gene (5 bases each). The source is a man aged 25-40 years in good health. Sequenced sample: blood. The CDR3 loop is CSVEERGEETQYF. The CDR3 bases are TGCAGCGTTGAGGAAAGAGGGGAAGAGACCCAGTACTTC.